This T cell receptor beta chain originates from a study of CD8 T cells in Susac syndrome. Study background: The sequenced Susac syndrome patients included about 6 who had clinically active disease and under 10 who were in remission. Findings and caveats of the study: The study identified sixteen and five Susac-specific public clones in total CD8+ and CD8+ TEMRA repertoires.

In regard to this clonotype: The antigen is undetermined.

Peripheral blood CD8+ and CD4+ T cells were profiled by TCR beta sequencing. TEMRA cells were FACS-enriched, while CD8+ and CD4+ T cells were negatively isolated. A quantity of about 0.5 to 1 ug RNA underwent reverse transcription using random hexamers. MiXCR, run by TCRdb on the immunoSEQ multiplex PCR reads, gives a single entry per CDR3 protein. In the table there are roughly 130,000 distinct CDR3 sequences, roughly 94% of which are singletons. Germline values: CDR1 PRHDT, CDR2 FYEKMQ (reference sequence). The CDR3 spans 17 residues. V lost 4 bases and J lost 1; bases outside the gene matches: 7. The clonotype comes from a human donor with Susac syndrome. The sequencing input was CD8+ T cells from PBMCs. This chain uses TRBV13 with TRBJ1-2; 12 nucleotides agree with TRBD1. The CDR3 DNA follows: TGTGCCAGCAGCTATGGGACAGGGGGCGCGGTTAACTATGGCTACACCTTC. Translated: CASSYGTGGAVNYGYTF.